A single sample is the source of the 19 T cell receptor beta chains below, sequenced in a study of shared T cell receptors in the human thymus. Sequencing was performed with immunoSEQ multiplex PCR; in TCRdb, only in-frame clones are kept and a portion is missing. The sample records roughly 660,000 clones, over 75% being singletons. The sample also formed part of further work on human thymus T cells.

Sample: thymocytes. These receptors were taken from a boy under two years old with a congenital heart defect.

V usage is TRBV6-5 and J usage is TRBJ2-7; 10 nucleotides match TRBD1. J was trimmed by 6 bases and V by 4 bases; bases with no gene match: 6. This CDR3 contains 14 residues. Germline V gene lookup returns CDR1 MNHEY and CDR2 SVGAGI. CDR3 in DNA: TGTGCCAGCAGTTTCGTGACAGGGGGCACCGAGCAGTACTTC. This encodes CASSFVTGGTEQYF.

This clone came up once. This chain joins TRBV9 and TRBJ2-3, with a possible D match to TRBD2 (5 bases). V dropped 3 bases and J dropped 9 bases, with 11 bases sitting between them. Germline loops: CDR1 SGDLS, CDR2 YYNGEE. The CDR3 contains 12 residues. In DNA, the CDR3 is TGTGCCAGCAGCGGAGAGGGAAGGACGCAGTATTTT. It encodes CASSGEGRTQYF.

V usage is TRBV11-2 and J usage is TRBJ2-5; perhaps TRBD1 as D (5 bases). The germline gives CDR1 SGHAT, CDR2 FQNNGV. Deletions cut 5 bases from V and 1 base from J, with 11 bases between. This CDR3 has 14 residues. CDR3 in DNA: TGTGCCAGCAGCGCCCGGACAACCCAAGAGACCCAGTACTTC. Amino acid sequence: CASSARTTQETQYF. The whole variable domain, remainder taken from reference TRBV11-2 and TRBJ2-5, is EAGVAQSPRYKIIEKRQSVAFWCNPISGHATLYWYQQILGQGPKLLIQFQNNGVVDDSQLPKDRFSAERLKGVDSTLKIQPAKLEDSAVYLCASSARTTQETQYFGPGTRLLVL.

This clone was observed a single time. The chain is built from TRBV28 and TRBJ1-5; D is unresolved. Trimming took 4 bases from V and 2 from J, leaving 9 bases between them. This CDR3 is built from 14 residues. The germline CDR1 and CDR2 sequences are MDHEN and SYDVKM. CDR3 sequence reads: CASSSGVGNQPQHF. The DNA of the CDR3 is TGTGCCAGCAGTTCCGGGGTGGGCAATCAGCCCCAGCATTTT. The complete variable domain, with remaining parts taken from reference TRBV28 and TRBJ1-5, reads DVKVTQSSRYLVKRTGEKVFLECVQDMDHENMFWYRQDPGLGLRLIYFSYDVKMKEKGDIPEGYSVSREKKERFSLILESASTNQTSMYLCASSSGVGNQPQHFGDGTRLSIL.

This clone was observed a single time. V and J are TRBV7-2 and TRBJ2-3; 14 bases map to TRBD2. With V trimmed by 1 base and J by 3 bases, 9 bases remained unmatched. The CDR3 sequence is 19 residues long. Germline V gene data show CDR1 as SGHTA and CDR2 as FQGNSA. The CDR3, as DNA: TGTGCCAGCAGCTTAGTGGGACTAGCGGGAGAGGGGAAGACAGATACGCAGTATTTT. This codes for CASSLVGLAGEGKTDTQYF.

This clone has a single count. The CDR3 protein is CASSLGTSGAQETQYF. The CDR3 DNA sequence: TGTGCCAGCAGCTTGGGGACTAGCGGAGCCCAAGAGACCCAGTACTTC. The chain joins TRBV5-6 to TRBJ2-5; 10 bases map to TRBD2. The ends lost 0 bases at V and 1 base at J; junction bases unmatched: 3. Germline lookup yields CDR1 SGHDT and CDR2 YYEEEE. The CDR3 sequence is 16 residues long.

This clone showed up just a few times. J is TRBJ2-3 and V is TRBV27; TRBD2 agrees at 11 bases. Trimming took 4 bases from V and 7 from J; bases not matched to a gene: 7. This CDR3 is 15 amino acids long. Per the germline V gene, CDR1 is MNHEY and CDR2 is SMNVEV (reference sequence). CDR3 coding DNA: TGTGCCAGCAGTTCCGGGGGACTAGCGGATAATACGCAGTATTTT. Translation: CASSSGGLADNTQYF.

This chain connects TRBV27 to TRBJ2-5; 7 nucleotides line up with TRBD1. The germline CDR1 and CDR2 sequences are MNHEY and SMNVEV (reference sequence). The CDR3 is 15 amino acids. After removal of 4 bases from V and 5 bases from J, the junction contained 10 bases not matched to a gene. The CDR3 DNA sequence: TGTGCCAGCAGTTCAGGGAAGAACAGGGGCGAGACCCAGTACTTC. Protein sequence: CASSSGKNRGETQYF.

V is TRBV28 and J is TRBJ2-7; 9 bases match TRBD1. V shed 5 bases, J shed 5 bases, and the junction held 22 bases outside the gene matches. Germline V gene sequence: CDR1 MDHEN, CDR2 SYDVKM. This CDR3 spans 19 amino acids. The CDR3: CASSLSQSRTGDLMNEQYF. The DNA for the CDR3 is TGTGCCAGCAGTCTATCGCAGAGTCGGACAGGGGACTTGATGAACGAGCAGTACTTC.

In DNA form, the CDR3 reads TGCGGACTGGGACAGGGGAGAACTGAAGCTTTCTTT. Its protein is CGLGQGRTEAFF. The V and J genes are TRBV23-1 and TRBJ1-1; TRBD1 aligns across 10 bases. TRBV23-1 belongs to the ORF category, with a function that is uncertain. This CDR3 has 12 amino acids.

The chain couples TRBV4-2 to TRBJ2-5; D remains ambiguous. This CDR3 is 16 amino acids long. Trimming left V 3 bases short and J 6 bases short, with 20 bases between. The germline V gene encodes CDR1 LGHNA and CDR2 YNFKEQ. The CDR3 reads CASSHELTSPRKTQYF. The CDR3, as DNA: TGTGCCAGCAGCCACGAACTTACCTCGCCCCGTAAGACCCAGTACTTC.

V and J are TRBV21-1 and TRBJ1-5; the table's D call TRBD1 went unverified against the DNA. TRBV21-1 is a listed pseudogene. The CDR3 totals 14 residues. The CDR3 DNA sequence: TGTGCCAGCAGCATTGACAGGGGCCATCAGCCCCAGCATTTT. Translation: CASSIDRGHQPQHF.

The V call is TRBV27, the J call TRBJ2-5; D gene unclear. The germline CDR1 and CDR2 sequences are MNHEY and SMNVEV (reference sequence). CDR3 length: 14 amino acids. Trimming left V 6 bases short and J 3 bases short, with 14 bases between. CDR3 in amino acids: CASSPARGKETQYF. The CDR3 nucleotides read TGTGCCAGCAGCCCCGCGCGCGGAAAAGAGACCCAGTACTTC.

V and J are TRBV7-6 and TRBJ1-1; TRBD1 matches at 7 bases. Unmatched junction bases numbered 11, after V lost 1 base and J lost 0 bases. In germline, CDR1 is SGHVS, CDR2 FNYEAQ. This CDR3 contains 18 residues. Here the CDR3 reads CASSLGERGRSMNTEAFF. CDR3 coding DNA: TGTGCCAGCAGCTTAGGCGAGAGGGGGCGATCGATGAACACTGAAGCTTTCTTT.

J is TRBJ2-1 and V is TRBV4-2; 11 nucleotides align to TRBD2. Germline values: CDR1 LGHNA, CDR2 YNFKEQ. V lost 5 bases and J lost 8; bases outside the gene matches: 14. The CDR3 is 17 residues long. The chain's CDR3 is CASSATLAGGPRDEQFF. DNA of the CDR3: TGTGCCAGCAGCGCTACTTTAGCGGGAGGGCCGAGGGATGAGCAGTTCTTC.

The CDR3 nucleotides are TGTGCCAGCAGCCCCCGGAGGGGAGGGCCCACAGATACGCAGTATTTT. This codes for CASSPRRGGPTDTQYF. The gene calls are TRBV5-8 and TRBJ2-3; 7 nucleotides match TRBD2. This CDR3 contains 16 residues. CDR1 SGHTS and CDR2 YDEGEE come from the germline V gene. The junction had 10 bases not matched to a gene; V was cut back by 4 bases and J by 2 bases.

The genes are TRBV5-6 and TRBJ2-3, with TRBD2 as a possible D gene (5 bases). CDR3 length equals 15 residues. The V end was cut by 3 bases, the J end by 0 bases, with 11 bases between. Germline V gene data show CDR1 as SGHDT and CDR2 as YYEEEE. The CDR3 nucleotides are TGTGCCAGCAGCTCGGGGTTATTGAGCACAGATACGCAGTATTTT. Protein: CASSSGLLSTDTQYF.

The genes are TRBV6-5 and TRBJ2-7; 8 positions agree with TRBD2. Per the germline V gene, CDR1 is MNHEY and CDR2 is SVGAGI. The V and J ends lost 5 bases and 4 bases, in that order; junction bases with no gene match: 1. This CDR3 comprises 12 residues. The CDR3 region is CASSTSGYEQYF. DNA of the CDR3: TGTGCCAGCAGTACTAGCGGTTACGAGCAGTACTTC.

V usage is TRBV11-2 and J usage is TRBJ2-5, with 7 bases fitting TRBD2. V trimming: 5 bases; J trimming: 3 bases; junction bases outside the gene matches: 6. Germline CDR1 reads SGHAT; CDR2 reads FQNNGV. CDR3 length: 14 residues. The CDR3, as DNA: TGTGCCAGCAGCCCCCGGGACTACGAAGAGACCCAGTACTTC. Encoded protein: CASSPRDYEETQYF.